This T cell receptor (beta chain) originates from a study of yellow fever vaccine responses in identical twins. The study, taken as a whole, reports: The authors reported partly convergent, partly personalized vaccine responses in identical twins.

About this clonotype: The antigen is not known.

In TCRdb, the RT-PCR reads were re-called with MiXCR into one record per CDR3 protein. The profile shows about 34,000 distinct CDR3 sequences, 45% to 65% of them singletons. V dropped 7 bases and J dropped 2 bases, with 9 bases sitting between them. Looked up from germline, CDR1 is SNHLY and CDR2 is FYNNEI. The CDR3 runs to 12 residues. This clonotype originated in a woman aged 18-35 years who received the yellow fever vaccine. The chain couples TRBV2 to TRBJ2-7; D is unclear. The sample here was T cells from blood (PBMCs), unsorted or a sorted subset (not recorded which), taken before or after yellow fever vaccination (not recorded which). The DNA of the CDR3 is TGTGCCAGCAACGGACGGGCCTACGAGCAGTACTTC. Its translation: CASNGRAYEQYF.